This T cell receptor (beta chain) was observed in a study of cytomegalovirus exposure and HLA in healthy donors. Vbeta (60) and Jbeta (13) primers were used in the PCR. Produced via immunoSEQ multiplex PCR; TCRdb's table is partial and in-frame only. This table has approximately 77,000 clones, around 79% appearing once. This CDR3 contains 17 residues. The V end was cut by 3 bases, the J end by 0 bases, with 18 bases between. The germline V gene has CDR1 LGHNA and CDR2 YNFKEQ. V usage is TRBV4-2 and J usage is TRBJ2-7; weak D call: TRBD1 (6 bases). Sequencing used PBMCs. This TCR was recovered from a middle-aged man in good health and CMV-seronegative. The DNA of the CDR3 is TGTGCCAGCAGCCAGGAAGTGGGGGCCCCAAGCTCCTACGAGCAGTACTTC. Protein sequence: CASSQEVGAPSSYEQYF.